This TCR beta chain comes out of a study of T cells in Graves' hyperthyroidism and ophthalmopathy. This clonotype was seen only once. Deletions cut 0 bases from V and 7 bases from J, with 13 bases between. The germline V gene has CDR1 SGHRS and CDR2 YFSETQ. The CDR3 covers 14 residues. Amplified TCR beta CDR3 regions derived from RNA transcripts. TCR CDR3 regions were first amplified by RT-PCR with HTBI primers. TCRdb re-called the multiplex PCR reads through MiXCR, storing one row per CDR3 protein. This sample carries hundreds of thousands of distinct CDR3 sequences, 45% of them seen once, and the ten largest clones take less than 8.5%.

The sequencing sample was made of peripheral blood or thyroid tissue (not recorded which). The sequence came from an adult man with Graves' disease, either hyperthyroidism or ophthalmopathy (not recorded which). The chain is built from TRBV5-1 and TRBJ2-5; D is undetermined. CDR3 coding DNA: TGCGCCAGCAGCTTGGGGGTATTCCCGGGGACCCAGTACTTC. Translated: CASSLGVFPGTQYF. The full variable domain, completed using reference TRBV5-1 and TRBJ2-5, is KAGVTQTPRYLIKTRGQQVTLSCSPISGHRSVSWYQQTPGQGLQFLFEYFSETQRNKGNFPGRFSGRQFSNSRSEMNVSTLELGDSALYLCASSLGVFPGTQYFGPGTRLLVL.